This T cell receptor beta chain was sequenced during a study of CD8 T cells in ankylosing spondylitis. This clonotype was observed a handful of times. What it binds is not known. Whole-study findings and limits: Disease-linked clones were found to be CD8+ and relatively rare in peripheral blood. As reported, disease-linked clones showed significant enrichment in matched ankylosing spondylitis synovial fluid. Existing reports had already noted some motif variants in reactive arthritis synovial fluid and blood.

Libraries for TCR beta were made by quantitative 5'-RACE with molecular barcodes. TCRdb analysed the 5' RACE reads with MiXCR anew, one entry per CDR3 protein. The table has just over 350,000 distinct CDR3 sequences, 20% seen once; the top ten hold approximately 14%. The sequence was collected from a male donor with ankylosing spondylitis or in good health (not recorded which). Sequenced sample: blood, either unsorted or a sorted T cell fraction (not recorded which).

CDR3 residues: CASSLKYGREAYEQYF. The CDR3 DNA reads as TGCGCCAGCAGCTTGAAGTATGGCAGGGAAGCCTACGAGCAGTACTTC. The chain couples TRBV5-1 to TRBJ2-7, with a possible D match to TRBD1 (5 bases). This CDR3 spans 16 amino acids. Between the trimmed V and J ends, which lost 1 base and 2 bases, there was a span of 16 bases. The V gene's germline CDR1 is SGHRS and CDR2 YFSETQ.